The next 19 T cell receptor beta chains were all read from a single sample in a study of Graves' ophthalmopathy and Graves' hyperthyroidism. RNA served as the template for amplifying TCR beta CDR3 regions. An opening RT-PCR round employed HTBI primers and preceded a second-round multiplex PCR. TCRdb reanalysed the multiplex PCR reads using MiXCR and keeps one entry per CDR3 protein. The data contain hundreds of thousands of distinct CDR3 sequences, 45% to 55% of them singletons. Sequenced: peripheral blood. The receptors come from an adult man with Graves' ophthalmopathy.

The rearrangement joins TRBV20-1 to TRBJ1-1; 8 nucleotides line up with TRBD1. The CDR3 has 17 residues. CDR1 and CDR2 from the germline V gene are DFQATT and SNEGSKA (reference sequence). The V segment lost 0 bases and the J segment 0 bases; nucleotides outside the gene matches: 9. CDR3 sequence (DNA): TGCAGTGCTAGAGACAGGGGGCGGGCCGGGATGAACACTGAAGCTTTCTTT. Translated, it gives CSARDRGRAGMNTEAFF.

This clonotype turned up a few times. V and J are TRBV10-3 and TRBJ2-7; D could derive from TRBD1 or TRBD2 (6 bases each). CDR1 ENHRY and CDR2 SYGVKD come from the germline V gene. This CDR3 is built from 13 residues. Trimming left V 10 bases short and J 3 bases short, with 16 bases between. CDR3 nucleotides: TGTGCCAGCACCCCGGGGGCTTACTACGAGCAGTACTTC. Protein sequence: CASTPGAYYEQYF.

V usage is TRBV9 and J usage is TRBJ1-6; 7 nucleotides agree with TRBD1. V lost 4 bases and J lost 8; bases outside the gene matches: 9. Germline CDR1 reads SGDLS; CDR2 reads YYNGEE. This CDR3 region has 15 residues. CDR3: CASSSGGGGDSPLHF. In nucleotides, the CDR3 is TGTGCCAGCAGCTCTGGGGGAGGGGGCGATTCACCCCTCCACTTT.

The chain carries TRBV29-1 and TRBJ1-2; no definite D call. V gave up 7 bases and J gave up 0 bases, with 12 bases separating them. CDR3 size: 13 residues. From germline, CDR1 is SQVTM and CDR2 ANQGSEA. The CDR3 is CSGKGPANYGYTF. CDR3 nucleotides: TGCAGCGGCAAGGGCCCTGCTAACTATGGCTACACCTTC.

CDR3 residues: CASSSTVDTQYF. In DNA form, the CDR3 reads TGTGCCAGCAGCTCAACGGTAGATACGCAGTATTTT. V gene TRBV5-6 combines with J gene TRBJ2-3, with D uncertain. CDR3 length: 12 amino acids. Germline values: CDR1 SGHDT, CDR2 YYEEEE. V dropped 3 bases and J dropped 5 bases, with 7 bases sitting between them.

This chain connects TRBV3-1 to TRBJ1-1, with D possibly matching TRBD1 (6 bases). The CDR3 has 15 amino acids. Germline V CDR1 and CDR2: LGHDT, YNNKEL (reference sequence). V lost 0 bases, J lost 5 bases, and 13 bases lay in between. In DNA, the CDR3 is TGTGCCAGCAGCCAAGATCACGGGGGGCGGACTGAAGCTTTCTTT. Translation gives CASSQDHGGRTEAFF. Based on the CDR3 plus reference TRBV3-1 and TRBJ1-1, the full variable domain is DTAVSQTPKYLVTQMGNDKSIKCEQNLGHDTMYWYKQDSKKFLKIMFSYNNKELIINETVPNRFSPKSPDKAHLNLHINSLELGDSAVYFCASSQDHGGRTEAFFGQGTRLTVV.

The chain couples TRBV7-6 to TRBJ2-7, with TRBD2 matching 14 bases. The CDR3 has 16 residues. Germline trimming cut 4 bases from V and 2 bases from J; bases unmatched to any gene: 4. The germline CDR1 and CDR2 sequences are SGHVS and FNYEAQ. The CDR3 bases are TGTGCCAGCAGCTCGGGACTAGCGGGGGAGACCTACGAGCAGTACTTC. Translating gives CASSSGLAGETYEQYF.

The CDR3 protein is CASSVGSQVGNTIYF. The DNA for the CDR3 is TGTGCCAGCAGTGTAGGCAGCCAAGTAGGAAACACCATATATTTT. The chain links TRBV25-1 to TRBJ1-3; D remains ambiguous. The CDR3 has 15 residues. The germline CDR1 and CDR2 sequences are MGHDK and SYGVNS. Trimming removed 4 bases at V and 4 bases at J, with 14 bases between.

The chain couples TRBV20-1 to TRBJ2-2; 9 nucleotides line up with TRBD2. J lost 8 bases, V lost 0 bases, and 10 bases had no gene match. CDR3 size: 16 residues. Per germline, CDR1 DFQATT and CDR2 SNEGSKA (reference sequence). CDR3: CSARDEIAGVGGELFF. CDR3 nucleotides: TGCAGTGCTAGAGATGAGATAGCGGGAGTAGGGGGGGAGCTGTTTTTT.

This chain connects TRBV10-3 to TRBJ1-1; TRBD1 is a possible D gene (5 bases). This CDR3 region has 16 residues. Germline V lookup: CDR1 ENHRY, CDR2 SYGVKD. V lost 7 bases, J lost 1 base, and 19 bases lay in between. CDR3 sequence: CAIKTYLGRTNTEAFF. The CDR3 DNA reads TGTGCCATCAAGACGTACCTGGGACGGACGAACACTGAAGCTTTCTTT.

CDR3 loop: CAIAEAGQGETQYF. In DNA, the CDR3 is TGTGCCATCGCAGAGGCGGGCCAGGGGGAGACCCAGTACTTC. The chain recombines TRBV10-3 with TRBJ2-5; perhaps TRBD1 as D (6 bases). V lost 8 bases and J 5 bases, leaving 18 bases between the germline ends. The CDR3 loop spans 14 amino acids. The germline V gene has CDR1 ENHRY and CDR2 SYGVKD.

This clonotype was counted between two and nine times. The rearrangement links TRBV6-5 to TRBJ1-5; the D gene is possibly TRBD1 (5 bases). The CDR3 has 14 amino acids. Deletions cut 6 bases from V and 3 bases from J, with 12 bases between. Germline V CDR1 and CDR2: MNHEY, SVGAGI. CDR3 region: CASSPDSPNQPQHF. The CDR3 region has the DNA TGTGCCAGCAGCCCCGACAGCCCCAATCAGCCCCAGCATTTT.

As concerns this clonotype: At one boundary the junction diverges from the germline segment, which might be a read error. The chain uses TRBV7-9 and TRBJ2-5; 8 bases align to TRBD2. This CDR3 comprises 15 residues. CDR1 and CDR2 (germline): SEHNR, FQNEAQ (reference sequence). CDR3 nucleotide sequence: TGTGCCAGCAGCGTAGCGGGACGAGAACAAGAGACCCAGTACTTC. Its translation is CASSVAGREQETQYF.

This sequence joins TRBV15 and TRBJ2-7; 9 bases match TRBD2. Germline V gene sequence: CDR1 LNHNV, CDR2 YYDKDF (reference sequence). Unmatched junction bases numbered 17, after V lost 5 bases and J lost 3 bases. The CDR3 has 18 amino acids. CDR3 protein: CATSQIGASGDPFYEQYF. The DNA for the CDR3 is TGTGCCACCAGCCAAATCGGGGCTAGCGGGGACCCCTTCTACGAGCAGTACTTC.

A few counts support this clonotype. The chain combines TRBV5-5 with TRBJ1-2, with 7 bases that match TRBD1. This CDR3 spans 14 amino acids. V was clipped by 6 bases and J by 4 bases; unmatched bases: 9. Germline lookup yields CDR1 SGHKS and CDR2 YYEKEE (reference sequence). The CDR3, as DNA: TGTGCCAGCAACACCGACAGGGTCCGCTATGGCTACACCTTC. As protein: CASNTDRVRYGYTF.

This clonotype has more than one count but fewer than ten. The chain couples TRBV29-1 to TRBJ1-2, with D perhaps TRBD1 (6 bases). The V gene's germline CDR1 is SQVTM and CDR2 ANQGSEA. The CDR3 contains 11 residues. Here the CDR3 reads CSANREGGYTF. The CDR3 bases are TGCAGTGCAAACAGGGAGGGGGGCTACACCTTC.

CDR3 region: CASSVREQETQYF. The CDR3, as DNA: TGTGCCAGCAGTGTCAGGGAGCAGGAGACCCAGTACTTC. The chain recombines TRBV6-4 with TRBJ2-5; TRBD1 or TRBD2 may be the D gene (5 bases each). V was trimmed by 4 bases and J by 5 bases, leaving 11 bases between them. The CDR3 has 13 amino acids. Germline CDR1 reads MRHNA; CDR2 reads SNTAGT.

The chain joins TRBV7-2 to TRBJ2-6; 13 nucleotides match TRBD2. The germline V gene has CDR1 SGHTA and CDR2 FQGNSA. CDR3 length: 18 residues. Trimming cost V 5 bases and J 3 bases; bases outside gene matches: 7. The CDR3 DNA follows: TGTGCCAGCAGCCTGACTAGCGGGGGGCGCTTTGGGGCCAACGTCCTGACTTTC. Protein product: CASSLTSGGRFGANVLTF. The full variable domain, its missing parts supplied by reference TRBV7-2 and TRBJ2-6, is GAGVSQSPSNKVTEKGKDVELRCDPISGHTALYWYRQSLGQGLEFLIYFQGNSAPDKSGLPSDRFSAERTGGSVSTLTIQRTQQEDSAVYLCASSLTSGGRFGANVLTFGAGSRLTVL.

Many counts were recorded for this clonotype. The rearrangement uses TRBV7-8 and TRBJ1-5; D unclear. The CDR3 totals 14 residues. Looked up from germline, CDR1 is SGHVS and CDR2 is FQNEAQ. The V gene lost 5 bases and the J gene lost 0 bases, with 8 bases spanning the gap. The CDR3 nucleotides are TGTGCCAGCAGCACTGACAATAGCAATCAGCCCCAGCATTTT. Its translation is CASSTDNSNQPQHF.